This TCR beta chain was retrieved from a study of T-cell reconstitution after alpha-beta-depleted transplantation in children. The TCRbeta library was prepared with unique molecular identifiers. TCRdb redid the calling of the PCR reads with MiXCR, one entry per CDR3 protein. The data contain 200,000 to 300,000 distinct CDR3 sequences, roughly 26% of them seen just once; the ten biggest clones take up roughly 2.6%. In this sample, this clonotype turned up a few times. Its cognate antigen is unknown. Study-wide findings and caveats: By one year post-transplant, T-cell counts and diversity largely arose from T cells that were newly produced.

Germline V gene sequence: CDR1 SGHAT, CDR2 FQNNGV. Trimming took off 3 bases at V and 0 bases at J, with 11 bases between the two ends. There are 15 residues in the CDR3. This TCR was recovered from a girl aged 2-10 years with Fanconi anemia, due to receive a stem cell transplant. The specimen was PBMCs, collected before TCRalphabeta/CD19-depleted stem cell transplant. J is TRBJ1-1 and V is TRBV11-2; D is perhaps TRBD1 (6 bases). The CDR3 nucleotides read TGTGCCAGCAGCTTGGCTGGACAGCTGAACACTGAAGCTTTCTTT. Amino acids: CASSLAGQLNTEAFF.